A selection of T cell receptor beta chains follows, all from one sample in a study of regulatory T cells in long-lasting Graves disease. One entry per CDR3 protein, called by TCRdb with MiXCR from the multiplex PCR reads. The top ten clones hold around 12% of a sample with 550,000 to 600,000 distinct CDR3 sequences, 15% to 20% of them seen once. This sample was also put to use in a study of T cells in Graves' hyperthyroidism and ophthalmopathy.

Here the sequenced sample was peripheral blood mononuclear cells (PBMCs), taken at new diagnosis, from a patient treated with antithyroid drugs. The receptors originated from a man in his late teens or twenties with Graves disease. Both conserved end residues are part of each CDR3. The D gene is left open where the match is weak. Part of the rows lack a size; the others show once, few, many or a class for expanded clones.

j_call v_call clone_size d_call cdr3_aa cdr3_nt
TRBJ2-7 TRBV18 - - CASSPASRNEQYF TGTGCCAGCTCACCAGCTAGCCGGAACGAGCAGTACTTC
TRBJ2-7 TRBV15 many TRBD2 CATSRWTSGYEQYF TGTGCCACCAGCAGATGGACTAGCGGTTACGAGCAGTACTTC
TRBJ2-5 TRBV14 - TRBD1 CASSRGQWGTQYF TGTGCCAGCAGCCGGGGACAGTGGGGGACCCAGTACTTC
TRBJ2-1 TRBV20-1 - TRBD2 CSADLTGTSSGEQFF TGCAGTGCGGACCTCACCGGGACTAGCTCGGGTGAGCAGTTCTTC
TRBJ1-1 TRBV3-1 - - CASSHRGEASEAFF TGTGCCAGCAGCCACCGCGGAGAGGCCTCTGAAGCTTTCTTT
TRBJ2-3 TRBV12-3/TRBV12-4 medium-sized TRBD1 CASGPSGQGVSDTQYF TGTGCCAGCGGTCCCTCGGGACAGGGGGTGTCAGATACGCAGTATTTT
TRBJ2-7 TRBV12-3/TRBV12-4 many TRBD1 CASSPQTGSYEQYF TGTGCCAGCAGTCCGCAGACAGGGTCCTACGAGCAGTACTTC
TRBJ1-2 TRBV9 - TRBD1 CASSVGTGFGDYGYTF TGTGCCAGCAGCGTAGGGACAGGGTTCGGCGACTATGGCTACACCTTC
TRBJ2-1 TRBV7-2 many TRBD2 CASSTRTSGNEQFF TGTGCCAGCAGCACCCGGACTAGCGGGAATGAGCAGTTCTTC
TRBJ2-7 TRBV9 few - CASSQEMGAGEQYF TGTGCCAGCAGCCAAGAGATGGGGGCGGGGGAGCAGTACTTC